The rows below give T cell receptor beta chains drawn from one sample of a study of T cells after yellow fever vaccination. TCRdb called the 5' RACE reads again in MiXCR, with one record for every CDR3 protein. This table has 200,000 to 300,000 distinct CDR3 sequences, 13% appearing once. The sequencing here drew on CD4+ T cells sorted from PBMCs, taken 45 days after the yellow fever booster vaccination. Every receptor here comes from a man aged 25-45 years who received the YFV17D yellow fever vaccine. The CDR3 runs from the conserved cysteine through the conserved F or W. A D gene is named only where the DNA matches it firmly. The listing skips clone size in some rows; elsewhere it reads once, few, many or a size class.

CDR3 protein: CASSLFTQRGNEQFF; CDR3 DNA: TGTGCCAGCAGCTTATTTACCCAGCGGGGAAATGAGCAGTTCTTC; J gene: TRBJ2-1; V gene: TRBV7-2; clone size: few; D gene: TRBD2
CDR3 protein: CSARDPPNGYTF; CDR3 DNA: TGCAGTGCTAGAGACCCTCCCAATGGCTACACCTTC; J gene: TRBJ1-2; V gene: TRBV20-1; clone size: -; D gene: -
CDR3 protein: CASSPGRETVFEQYF; CDR3 DNA: TGCGCCAGCAGCCCCGGCCGCGAGACAGTATTTGAGCAGTACTTC; J gene: TRBJ2-7; V gene: TRBV5-1; clone size: -; D gene: -
CDR3 protein: CASSLEIADTQYF; CDR3 DNA: TGTGCCAGCAGCTTAGAAATCGCAGATACGCAGTATTTT; J gene: TRBJ2-3; V gene: TRBV7-2; clone size: few; D gene: -
CDR3 protein: CASRELAGASNTGELFF; CDR3 DNA: TGCGCCAGCAGAGAACTAGCGGGAGCCTCGAACACCGGGGAGCTGTTTTTT; J gene: TRBJ2-2; V gene: TRBV5-1; clone size: few; D gene: TRBD2
CDR3 protein: CSARKNTEAFF; CDR3 DNA: TGCAGTGCCAGAAAGAACACTGAAGCTTTCTTT; J gene: TRBJ1-1; V gene: TRBV20-1; clone size: -; D gene: -
CDR3 protein: CASSPSGSMADTQYF; CDR3 DNA: TGTGCCAGCAGCCCAAGCGGGAGCATGGCAGATACGCAGTATTTT; J gene: TRBJ2-3; V gene: TRBV7-2; clone size: few; D gene: TRBD2
CDR3 protein: CASSWGLAGVWQETQYF; CDR3 DNA: TGTGCCAGCAGCTGGGGACTAGCGGGAGTTTGGCAAGAGACCCAGTACTTC; J gene: TRBJ2-5; V gene: TRBV5-6; clone size: few; D gene: TRBD2
CDR3 protein: CASSQDIQVNGYEQYF; CDR3 DNA: TGTGCCAGCAGCCAAGATATACAGGTGAATGGGTACGAGCAGTACTTC; J gene: TRBJ2-7; V gene: TRBV4-2; clone size: -; D gene: -
CDR3 protein: CSARDLIAGTVGYEQYF; CDR3 DNA: TGCAGTGCTAGAGATCTTATAGCGGGAACGGTAGGCTACGAGCAGTACTTC; J gene: TRBJ2-7; V gene: TRBV20-1; clone size: few; D gene: TRBD2
CDR3 protein: CASRARGDQPQHF; CDR3 DNA: TGTGCCAGCAGAGCGAGGGGGGATCAGCCCCAGCATTTT; J gene: TRBJ1-5; V gene: TRBV12-3/TRBV12-4; clone size: many; D gene: -
CDR3 protein: CASSELGREQFF; CDR3 DNA: TGCGCCAGCAGTGAGTTGGGACGGGAGCAGTTCTTC; J gene: TRBJ2-1; V gene: TRBV10-2; clone size: -; D gene: -
CDR3 protein: CASSLVSSPGGRTDTQYF; CDR3 DNA: TGCGCCAGCAGCTTGGTATCCAGTCCGGGGGGGCGCACAGATACGCAGTATTTT; J gene: TRBJ2-3; V gene: TRBV5-1; clone size: few; D gene: TRBD2
CDR3 protein: CASSFGGRAVNEQFF; CDR3 DNA: TGCGCCAGCAGCTTCGGCGGGAGGGCCGTCAATGAGCAGTTCTTC; J gene: TRBJ2-1; V gene: TRBV5-1; clone size: few; D gene: TRBD2
CDR3 protein: CATSPGAGLTYNEQFF; CDR3 DNA: TGTGCCACCAGCCCTGGGGCAGGGCTGACCTACAATGAGCAGTTCTTC; J gene: TRBJ2-1; V gene: TRBV24-1; clone size: -; D gene: -
CDR3 protein: CSARKRTSGRVSYNEQFF; CDR3 DNA: TGCAGTGCTAGAAAGAGGACTAGCGGGAGGGTTAGCTACAATGAGCAGTTCTTC; J gene: TRBJ2-1; V gene: TRBV20-1; clone size: -; D gene: TRBD2
CDR3 protein: CSARASGGDTQYF; CDR3 DNA: TGCAGTGCTAGGGCTAGCGGCGGTGATACGCAGTATTTT; J gene: TRBJ2-3; V gene: TRBV20-1; clone size: -; D gene: TRBD2
CDR3 protein: CASIDGSVYNEQFF; CDR3 DNA: TGTGCCAGCATTGACGGGAGCGTATACAATGAGCAGTTCTTC; J gene: TRBJ2-1; V gene: TRBV6-2/TRBV6-3; clone size: few; D gene: -
CDR3 protein: CATEAGIGELFF; CDR3 DNA: TGTGCCACCGAAGCAGGGATCGGGGAGCTGTTTTTT; J gene: TRBJ2-2; V gene: TRBV10-3; clone size: few; D gene: -
CDR3 protein: CTAGSHEQFF; CDR3 DNA: TGCACCGCGGGGAGTCATGAGCAGTTCTTC; J gene: TRBJ2-1; V gene: TRBV29-1; clone size: few; D gene: -
CDR3 protein: CASSPMPLAYEQYF; CDR3 DNA: TGTGCCAGCTCACCGATGCCACTAGCGTACGAGCAGTACTTC; J gene: TRBJ2-7; V gene: TRBV18; clone size: -; D gene: TRBD2
CDR3 protein: CSARIIVGAQNIQYF; CDR3 DNA: TGCAGTGCTAGGATCATAGTGGGAGCCCAAAACATTCAGTACTTC; J gene: TRBJ2-4; V gene: TRBV20-1; clone size: -; D gene: -
CDR3 protein: CASSYSTWGTQYF; CDR3 DNA: TGTGCCAGCAGTTACTCAACCTGGGGGACCCAGTACTTC; J gene: TRBJ2-5; V gene: TRBV6-5; clone size: few; D gene: -
CDR3 protein: CSARIRGVGQPQHF; CDR3 DNA: TGCAGTGCTAGAATAAGAGGGGTCGGACAGCCCCAGCATTTT; J gene: TRBJ1-5; V gene: TRBV20-1; clone size: -; D gene: -
CDR3 protein: CASSRDLYNEQFF; CDR3 DNA: TGTGCCAGCAGTCGCGACCTTTACAATGAGCAGTTCTTC; J gene: TRBJ2-1; V gene: TRBV6-1; clone size: few; D gene: -
CDR3 protein: CASSQDLGSRRTDTQYF; CDR3 DNA: TGTGCCAGCAGCCAAGATTTAGGTAGCAGACGCACAGATACGCAGTATTTT; J gene: TRBJ2-3; V gene: TRBV3-1; clone size: once; D gene: -
CDR3 protein: CAHGVDSYNEQFF; CDR3 DNA: TGTGCCCATGGGGTGGACTCCTACAATGAGCAGTTCTTC; J gene: TRBJ2-1; V gene: TRBV30; clone size: few; D gene: -
CDR3 protein: CSASDTGELFF; CDR3 DNA: TGCAGTGCTAGCGACACCGGGGAGCTGTTTTTT; J gene: TRBJ2-2; V gene: TRBV20-1; clone size: -; D gene: -
CDR3 protein: CSAPGQGRTEAFF; CDR3 DNA: TGCAGTGCCCCGGGACAGGGTCGGACTGAAGCTTTCTTT; J gene: TRBJ1-1; V gene: TRBV20-1; clone size: few; D gene: TRBD1
CDR3 protein: CASSDPRRLAGRSGELFF; CDR3 DNA: TGTGCCAGCAGCGACCCGAGACGGCTAGCGGGACGTAGCGGGGAGCTGTTTTTT; J gene: TRBJ2-2; V gene: TRBV12-3/TRBV12-4; clone size: -; D gene: TRBD2
CDR3 protein: CSAILPRQGYNEQFF; CDR3 DNA: TGCAGTGCTATTCTCCCGAGACAGGGCTACAATGAGCAGTTCTTC; J gene: TRBJ2-1; V gene: TRBV20-1; clone size: -; D gene: TRBD1
CDR3 protein: CSASRTPRDTQYF; CDR3 DNA: TGCAGTGCTAGTAGGACTCCGCGGGATACGCAGTATTTT; J gene: TRBJ2-3; V gene: TRBV20-1; clone size: -; D gene: -
CDR3 protein: CASSQNLVEETQYF; CDR3 DNA: TGCGCCAGCAGCCAGAACTTGGTAGAAGAGACCCAGTACTTC; J gene: TRBJ2-5; V gene: TRBV4-3; clone size: many; D gene: -
CDR3 protein: CASSASDGYTF; CDR3 DNA: TGTGCCAGCAGCGCCTCGGATGGCTACACCTTC; J gene: TRBJ1-2; V gene: TRBV7-9; clone size: -; D gene: -
CDR3 protein: CASSPVRHDNYEQYF; CDR3 DNA: TGTGCCAGCTCACCAGTGAGACACGACAACTACGAGCAGTACTTC; J gene: TRBJ2-7; V gene: TRBV18; clone size: few; D gene: -
CDR3 protein: CASSLTQETQYF; CDR3 DNA: TGCGCCAGCAGCTTGACCCAAGAGACCCAGTACTTC; J gene: TRBJ2-5; V gene: TRBV5-1; clone size: many; D gene: -
CDR3 protein: CSARVPFTDTQYF; CDR3 DNA: TGCAGTGCTAGGGTCCCTTTCACAGATACGCAGTATTTT; J gene: TRBJ2-3; V gene: TRBV20-1; clone size: few; D gene: -
CDR3 protein: CASSNRGGAYEQYF; CDR3 DNA: TGTGCCAGCAGTAACAGGGGGGGGGCCTACGAGCAGTACTTC; J gene: TRBJ2-7; V gene: TRBV27; clone size: -; D gene: -
CDR3 protein: CASSRQGATDTQYF; CDR3 DNA: TGTGCCAGCTCACGACAGGGGGCAACAGATACGCAGTATTTT; J gene: TRBJ2-3; V gene: TRBV18; clone size: -; D gene: TRBD1
CDR3 protein: CASSLAGGDYNEQFF; CDR3 DNA: TGTGCCAGCAGCTTAGCGGGTGGGGATTACAATGAGCAGTTCTTC; J gene: TRBJ2-1; V gene: TRBV7-2; clone size: many; D gene: -
CDR3 protein: CASSLSAGGEGEQYF; CDR3 DNA: TGCGCCAGCAGCTTATCAGCGGGAGGAGAGGGCGAGCAGTACTTC; J gene: TRBJ2-7; V gene: TRBV5-1; clone size: few; D gene: TRBD2
CDR3 protein: CATSPKGQRTQYF; CDR3 DNA: TGTGCCACCAGCCCGAAGGGACAGCGTACGCAGTATTTT; J gene: TRBJ2-3; V gene: TRBV15; clone size: -; D gene: TRBD1
CDR3 protein: CASSLVRGLTDTQYF; CDR3 DNA: TGTGCCAGCAGCTTAGTGAGGGGCTTGACAGATACGCAGTATTTT; J gene: TRBJ2-3; V gene: TRBV7-6; clone size: many; D gene: -